This paragraph covers one T cell receptor (beta chain) sequence. The clone's antigen remains unknown. No base quality values were provided; no much bigger clone lies one nucleotide off. The same CDR3 arises from other DNA sequences in this sample as well. The germline V gene encodes CDR1 DFQATT and CDR2 SNEGSKA (reference sequence). From the cysteine through the phenylalanine, the CDR3 covers 10 amino acids. Of all the DNA, just the CDR3 is kept, 30 bases in frame from base 1. The germline ends are 5 bases apart after V is trimmed by 6 bases and J by 3 bases. The library was obtained by the immunoSEQ multiplex PCR assay. For the multiplex PCR, a mixture combining 60 forward primers for TCR Vbeta segments and 13 reverse primers for TCR Jbeta segments was used. A multiplex PCR assay on genomic DNA amplified the CDR3 region of rearranged TCR beta genes. The amplified TCR beta libraries were sequenced on the Illumina HiSeq System as 87-base-pair reads. The study's processing was this. Across the roughly 640 repertoires, a later analysis counted approximately 83 million unique TCR beta chains, roughly 11 million of which were shared by at least two donors. Raw reads were error-corrected and collapsed into unique sequences by a nearest-neighbor algorithm in which closely related sequences were merged to remove PCR and sequencing errors. CDR3 sequences were aligned to IMGT reference sequences to assign V, D and J gene segments. For a sequence to be retained, a match of at least six nucleotides was required to both a V gene segment and a J gene segment. Rearrangements were classified as productive when the CDR3 lacked stop codons and remained in frame with V and J, and all other rearrangements were classified as non-productive. CDR3 was defined by IMGT convention, running from the second conserved V-encoded cysteine to the conserved J-encoded phenylalanine. The earlier analysis of about 590 of the donors excluded sequences that lacked an unambiguous match to a single V gene segment. In an earlier analysis of 587 of the donors, V segments were called functional above 56.7% productive rearrangements and were called segregating when the between-donor standard deviation exceeded 5%. A statistical classification framework was developed to diagnose cytomegalovirus status using the catalog of TCR beta chain sequences. In a later analysis, V and J genes were assigned by comparing TCR nucleotide sequences against IMGT/GENE-DB human TR gene sequences. Using the TCRdist pipeline, a later analysis assigned CDR3 sequences along with most-parsimonious VDJ recombination scenarios. A later analysis defined each TCR beta chain by its CDR3 amino acid sequence plus V-gene family, and excluded reads lacking a unique V-gene family. As a way to deal with suspected cross-contamination and a sequencing artifact, a later analysis dropped 450 to 700 nucleotide sequences that were highly shared and had low generation probability. In a later analysis, a clonal expansion index for each public chain was calculated from normalized within-repertoire ranks of inferred template counts. In a later analysis, generation probabilities were computed with a VDJ recombination model fitted to out-of-frame rearrangements, and the resulting probabilities were checked against IGoR. In a later analysis, hypergeometric tests were used to score TCR-TCR, TCR-HLA and TCR-CMV co-occurrence, with a repertoire-size bias correction applied to TCR pairs. False discovery rates were estimated in a later analysis by permuting HLA or CMV assignments 20 times. In a later analysis, co-occurring TCRs were grouped using DBSCAN, and TCRdist sequence similarity was added for clustering within HLA-allele-positive subsets. For co-occurrence clustering, repertoires with fewer than 30,000 or more than 120,000 public chains were excluded, along with about five repertoires with anomalous nucleotide sharing. TCRdb stores this immuneACCESS table with in-frame sequences only. Part of the clones is absent; in the studies checked, under half of the shortfall reflects unresolved V genes, and no reason is known for the rest. V, J and clone size were drawn from that table, and D and trimming were deduced from the DNA. In this sample the table shows roughly 190,000 clones, just under 75% of which occur a single time. 2.5% to 4% of the sample rests with the top ten.

This sample was included in a study of cytomegalovirus exposure and HLA in healthy donors (dated by TCRdb to about 2017). For the wider study: In an earlier analysis of 587 of the donors, around 290 Gb of sequence data and some 120 million unique TCR beta sequences from roughly 200 million T cells were reported. To predict cytomegalovirus infection status, the study brought together high-throughput TCR immunosequencing, statistical association of individual TCRs with disease status, and machine learning. The T cell repertoires of roughly 660 subjects were profiled by immunosequencing and related to cytomegalovirus serostatus. A later genetic analysis took genome-wide SNP genotypes for about 55% of the 666 donors and used that subset as a discovery cohort. To decide whether each TCR beta V gene segment behaved as functional or pseudogenic, an earlier analysis of approximately 620 of the donors relied on high-throughput TCR beta sequencing. A later analysis re-analyzed previously published TCR beta repertoires from 666 donors and added high-resolution HLA genotyping to study TCR occurrence patterns. The study aimed to test whether signatures of past pathogen exposure could be identified by cataloging public T cell receptors. HLA typing included class I and class II loci at four-digit resolution. The genetic ancestry cluster associated with self-reported Caucasian donors included 81% of the roughly 400 genotyped donors. Typing coverage varied by locus: about 620-630 donors for A, B, C, DRB1 and DQB1; approximately 520 for DQA1; approximately 570 for DPA1; around 490 for DPB1. Alongside the repertoire data, information on donor age, sex, ethnicity and CMV serostatus was compiled. Every discovery cohort repertoire had been produced on one sequencing platform. An early release covering roughly 640 HLA-typed donors comprised roughly 300 gigabases of sequencing data and 65 million to 100 million unique TCR sequences. Along with the roughly 610-subject first cohort, a separate validation cohort of over 90 different subjects was used. Roughly five DR-DQ haplotypes were treated as single units for association and clustering because of strong linkage in the cohort. Across 398 genotyped donors of the cohort, an average of roughly 200,000 unique TCR beta nucleotide sequences per donor were sequenced, and roughly 18% of those sequences were non-productive. The later analysis used no new phenotypic data to find candidate immune exposures, relying instead on TCR beta sequences and their occurrence across donors. Beyond this particular receptor, the publication reports: The presence/absence analyses assumed that sequencing depth was roughly uniform across donors, and that assumption may not be true. According to the authors, the approach could potentially be generalized to other disease states and immunological phenotypes. V-gene and J-gene trimming of TCR beta chains was associated with a missense DCLRE1C variant in a later genetic analysis, and the association was replicated in an independent cohort. Some IMGT-functional V segments, including TRBV6-2 and TRBV6-3, could not be distinguished by the 87-base-pair reads and were therefore excluded. According to a later analysis, parvovirus B19, influenza, CMV and Epstein-Barr virus appeared linked to several top co-occurrence clusters. Cytomegalovirus status was reported to be diagnosed by the classifier with high specificity and sensitivity in both the original and validation cohorts. In a later analysis, HLA-associated TCR beta chains showed more clonal expansion and lower generation probabilities than non-associated chains that were equally common. In a later genetic analysis, fewer N-insertions in productive TCRs were reported among donors in an Asian-associated ancestry cluster than the roughly 640-donor mean. Specific HLA alleles were associated with 15,000 to 20,000 TCR beta sequences at a false discovery rate of 0.05 in a later analysis. CMV serostatus was the only immune exposure information available for the cohort. In a later analysis, TCR association rates were found to vary across HLA loci, with the most associated TCRs seen for DRB1 alleles and the fewest for HLA-C alleles. In vitro tests confirmed that a few of the cytomegalovirus-associated TCR beta chains recognize cytomegalovirus antigens. A total of 150 to 200 TCR beta chains were listed by the study as associated with cytomegalovirus. A later analysis found that most CMV-associated TCR beta chains appeared HLA-restricted, with HLA associations seemingly driven largely by CMV exposure. When HLA alleles, especially DR and DQ, strongly co-occurred, TCR associations were difficult to assign to individual alleles. The earlier analysis of around 600 of the donors excluded over 15 rarely observed V segments, including chromosome 9 orphons, because counts were too low. The cohort was sequenced for TCR beta chains only, and without alpha or paired-chain data the features that could be detected were limited. Because HLA typing was unavailable for some donors at each locus, only the typed subset was used in association tests. A further reported finding was that TCR beta sequences accurately predicted the HLA-A and HLA-B alleles for most subjects in the first cohort. A cluster of highly shared sequence variants was judged likely to be a technical artifact of the sequencing pipeline. Correlated functional status among segregating V segments might be attributable to linkage disequilibrium, but an unknown experimental factor could not be ruled out. An earlier analysis of some 560 of the donors showed that most TCR beta V segments appeared in productive rearrangements either about 87% or about 30% of the time, which broadly matched IMGT annotations. Most TCR sequences were seen in very few donors, while some public TCRs were found in many individuals.

The cohort consisted of hundreds of healthy bone marrow donors. At the time of sampling, every cohort member was nominally healthy, though immune exposures that went unrecorded were likely present. The donor tested CMV seropositive and was one of the 289 seropositive cohort members. Each donor provided a peripheral blood sample, and peripheral blood mononuclear cells were used for TCR beta sequencing. The Qiagen DNeasy Blood Extraction Kit was used to extract genomic DNA from the blood cell samples. The chain was built from TRBV20-1 and TRBJ2-5; no D segment can be confidently identified. The receptor comes from a woman aged 25 to 45 in good health and CMV-seropositive. Sequencing used PBMCs. The DNA reads as follows: TGCAGTGCGTTTAAAGAGACCCAGTACTTC. This gives the protein CSAFKETQYF.